The rows below give T cell receptor beta chains drawn from one sample of a study of human T cells and chemical hapten exposure. TCRdb analysed the RACE reads with MiXCR anew, one entry per CDR3 protein. The sample includes some 300,000 distinct CDR3 sequences, 4.5% to 5.5% of them seen just once. Sequencing used whole blood, obtained in connection with sensitization to the hapten diphenylcyclopropenone (DPC). These receptors were obtained from a woman aged 18 to 35 with alopecia areata. Some clones in this sample may be carry-over from other donors' samples. Both conserved end residues are part of each CDR3. A D gene is named only where the DNA matches it firmly. Expanded clones are given a class, and other clones once, few, many or no size at all.

>-|many|TRBJ2-3|TRBV12-3/TRBV12-4
CASSLTGRSTDTQYF
TGTGCCAGCAGCTTGACAGGACGAAGCACAGATACGCAGTATTTT
>-|few|TRBJ2-1|TRBV12-3/TRBV12-4
CASTQRGGSYNEQFF
TGTGCCAGCACCCAACGGGGTGGCTCCTACAATGAGCAGTTCTTC
>TRBD2|-|TRBJ2-3|TRBV12-3/TRBV12-4
CASSAASGGRDTQYF
TGTGCCAGCAGTGCAGCTAGCGGGGGGCGGGATACGCAGTATTTT
>-|-|TRBJ2-1|TRBV20-1
CSAPQGLTGDEQFF
TGCAGTGCGCCGCAGGGACTTACGGGCGATGAGCAGTTCTTC
>-|-|TRBJ2-3|TRBV14
CASSRLGGAGTDTQYF
TGTGCCAGCAGTCGTCTGGGGGGCGCGGGGACAGATACGCAGTATTTT
>-|many|TRBJ2-3|TRBV9
CASSVERNTDTQYF
TGTGCCAGCAGCGTAGAACGCAACACAGATACGCAGTATTTT
>-|-|TRBJ2-3|TRBV27
CASSSWGERFTDTQYF
TGTGCCAGCAGTTCTTGGGGGGAGAGATTCACAGATACGCAGTATTTT
>-|many|TRBJ2-3|TRBV5-1
CASRSGVDTQYF
TGCGCCAGCAGGTCGGGGGTAGATACGCAGTATTTT
>-|-|TRBJ2-7|TRBV7-8
CASSLATTDAYEQYF
TGTGCCAGCAGCTTAGCTACCACGGATGCCTACGAGCAGTACTTC
>TRBD1|few|TRBJ2-7|TRBV19
CASSVFPGQGVYEQYF
TGTGCCAGTAGTGTTTTCCCGGGACAGGGTGTCTACGAGCAGTACTTC
>TRBD1|few|TRBJ1-4|TRBV5-1
CASSFDRGQEKLFF
TGCGCCAGCAGTTTTGACAGGGGGCAAGAAAAACTGTTTTTT
>TRBD2|-|TRBJ2-7|TRBV5-1
CASSSLSGSSYEQYF
TGCGCCAGCAGCTCTCTTAGCGGGAGCTCCTACGAGCAGTACTTC
>TRBD2|few|TRBJ2-3|TRBV7-8
CASSPDLGGWDTQYF
TGTGCCAGCAGCCCTGACCTGGGAGGGTGGGATACGCAGTATTTT
>-|few|TRBJ1-1|TRBV9
CASSTRTDRPGNTEAFF
TGTGCCAGCAGCACTCGGACAGACCGTCCGGGGAACACTGAAGCTTTCTTT
>-|many|TRBJ1-1|TRBV29-1
CSGAVQNTEAFF
TGCAGCGGCGCGGTTCAGAACACTGAAGCTTTCTTT
>TRBD1|many|TRBJ2-5|TRBV5-1
CASSLAGTGFEETQYF
TGCGCCAGCAGCTTGGCTGGGACAGGGTTCGAAGAGACCCAGTACTTC
>TRBD2|many|TRBJ2-2|TRBV5-6
CASSPRGLAEGVGNTGELFF
TGTGCCAGCAGCCCCCGGGGACTAGCGGAGGGGGTCGGGAACACCGGGGAGCTGTTTTTT
>-|few|TRBJ1-1|TRBV29-1
CSMEGQNTEAFF
TGCAGCATGGAGGGGCAGAACACTGAAGCTTTCTTT
>-|many|TRBJ1-4|TRBV12-3/TRBV12-4
CASSLYGEKLFF
TGTGCCAGCAGTTTATATGGTGAAAAACTGTTTTTT
>-|-|TRBJ1-5|TRBV12-3/TRBV12-4
CASRLSSNQPQHF
TGTGCCAGCAGGTTAAGCAGCAATCAGCCCCAGCATTTT
>-|few|TRBJ1-2|TRBV6-5
CASSYSFTGGRYGYTF
TGTGCCAGCAGTTACTCGTTTACGGGGGGCAGATATGGCTACACCTTC
>-|-|TRBJ1-4|TRBV27
CASSLVMGLGGEKLFF
TGTGCCAGCAGTTTAGTTATGGGACTTGGGGGCGAAAAACTGTTTTTT
>TRBD2|many|TRBJ2-5|TRBV20-1
CSALLAGGRETQYF
TGCAGTGCTTTACTAGCGGGGGGAAGAGAGACCCAGTACTTC
>-|many|TRBJ1-3|TRBV5-6
CASSLPLAGNTIYF
TGTGCCAGCAGCTTGCCCCTTGCCGGAAACACCATATATTTT
>TRBD2|few|TRBJ2-3|TRBV7-8
CASSLTSAGDTQYF
TGTGCCAGCAGCTTGACTAGCGCGGGAGATACGCAGTATTTT
>TRBD2|-|TRBJ2-5|TRBV5-1
CASSTGLAGQETQYF
TGCGCCAGCAGCACCGGACTAGCGGGCCAAGAGACCCAGTACTTC
>-|few|TRBJ1-6|TRBV27
CASSSSPRVPLHF
TGTGCCAGCAGTTCCTCTCCTCGCGTACCCCTCCACTTT
>TRBD2|-|TRBJ2-7|TRBV3-1
CASSWTPSWAGGPEHEQYF
TGTGCCAGCAGCTGGACCCCTTCCTGGGCGGGGGGGCCGGAGCACGAGCAGTACTTC
>-|many|TRBJ1-5|TRBV28
CASSRHGGGNQPQHF
TGTGCCAGCAGTCGCCATGGCGGAGGGAATCAGCCCCAGCATTTT
>TRBD2|-|TRBJ2-2|TRBV6-5
CASSPGGPTGELFF
TGTGCCAGCAGCCCGGGGGGGCCCACCGGGGAGCTGTTTTTT
>-|many|TRBJ1-2|TRBV6-5
CASSSRERASLNYGYTF
TGTGCCAGCAGTTCCCGTGAACGGGCCAGCCTTAACTATGGCTACACCTTC
>TRBD2|few|TRBJ2-1|TRBV20-1
CSARWAGGMDEQFF
TGCAGTGCTAGGTGGGCGGGGGGCATGGATGAGCAGTTCTTC